This T cell receptor beta chain stems from a study of blood T cell repertoires in COVID-19. The wider study: The analysed material was cDNA or gDNA that came from T cells, B-cell-depleted T cells, or PBMCs.

Germline assignment: CDR1 SEHNR and CDR2 FQNEAQ (reference sequence). The CDR3 spans 14 residues. The V gene lost 1 base and the J gene lost 5 bases, with 11 bases spanning the gap. Participants were aged 18 to 89 years from 24 US areas. Allocation to cohorts depended on clinical history reported by the participants. Among Cohort 3 donors, those recovered had two negative PCRs, clearance, or symptom resolution. Only in-frame clones appear in the TCRdb table, and some are missing; sequencing was by immunoSEQ multiplex PCR. The sample lists about 290,000 clones; roughly nine tenths were seen once. Source material: PBMCs or T cells enriched from blood (not recorded which). The sequence was collected from a woman aged 40-49 years who had recovered from COVID-19. This chain connects TRBV7-9 to TRBJ1-2; D uncertain. This CDR3 reads CASSLGGESYGYTF. The CDR3 bases are TGTGCCAGCAGCTTAGGAGGAGAATCATATGGCTACACCTTC.